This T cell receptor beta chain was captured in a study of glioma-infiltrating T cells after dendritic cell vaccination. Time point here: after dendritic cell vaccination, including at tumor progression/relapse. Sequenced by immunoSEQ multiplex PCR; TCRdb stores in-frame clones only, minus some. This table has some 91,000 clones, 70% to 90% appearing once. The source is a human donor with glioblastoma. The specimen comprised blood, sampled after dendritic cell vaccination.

The CDR3 nucleotides read TGTGCCAGCAGTCTGGCGGCGGATACGCAGTATTTT. The encoded protein is CASSLAADTQYF. V usage is TRBV5-6 and J usage is TRBJ2-3; D uncertain. CDR1 is SGHDT and CDR2 is YYEEEE in the germline V gene. The ends were cut back, 5 bases at V and 6 bases at J, with 10 bases in the middle. The CDR3 has 12 residues.